This T cell receptor (beta chain) is from a study of human T cells and chemical hapten exposure. V lost 8 bases and J lost 2, with 14 bases in between. Germline-derived CDR1 and CDR2 are LGHNT and FRNRAP. CDR3 size: 14 residues. As for time point: patch test 2, 6 weeks after DPC sensitization. Treatment in this sample: therapeutic diphenylcyclopropenone sensitization with weekly scalp DPC. Drawing of blood took place ahead of applying each patch test. This clonotype was recorded a few times. TCRdb passed the RACE reads through MiXCR, listing each CDR3 protein once. The repertoire consists of under 450,000 distinct CDR3 sequences, with under 6.5% occurring once and the leading ten covering around 5.8%.

This TCR derives from a woman under 30 with alopecia areata. Some clones in this sample may be carry-over from other donors' samples. This chain joins TRBV12-5 and TRBJ2-3, with a possible D match to TRBD1 (5 bases). The sequencing used whole blood, collected in connection with sensitization to the hapten diphenylcyclopropenone (DPC). Here the CDR3 reads CASRTDTFTDTQYF. CDR3 DNA: TGTGCTAGTCGAACGGACACCTTCACAGATACGCAGTATTTT.